Listed below are T cell receptor beta chains from one sample, sequenced in a study of cytomegalovirus exposure and HLA in healthy donors. Here immunoSEQ multiplex PCR was the method, and the copy in TCRdb shows in-frame clones only, minus some. In total, the table holds fewer than 150,000 clones. Sequenced: PBMCs. These receptors were collected from a man aged 35-49 years in good health and CMV-seronegative. CDR3s include the opening cysteine and the closing phenylalanine or tryptophan. D genes are given only for firm matches.

cdr3_length	v_call	d_call	j_call	cdr3_nt	cdr3_aa
11	TRBV20-1	NA	TRBJ1-2	TGCAGTGGTCAGGGCGGTGATGGCTACACCTTC	CSGQGGDGYTF
12	TRBV6-1	NA	TRBJ2-2	TGTGCCAGCACCCTTCTTGCCGGGGAGCTGTTTTTT	CASTLLAGELFF
15	TRBV5-1	TRBD2	TRBJ2-1	TGCGCCAGCAGCTTGGATAGCGGGGGATACAATGAGCAGTTCTTC	CASSLDSGGYNEQFF
14	TRBV5-1	NA	TRBJ2-7	TGCGCCAGCAGCTCCACGGAGGGCTCCTACGAGCAGTACTTC	CASSSTEGSYEQYF
15	TRBV12-5	TRBD1	TRBJ1-5	TGTGCTAGTGGCCCGGACAGGGGGTTAAGTCAGCCCCAGCATTTT	CASGPDRGLSQPQHF
12	TRBV28	NA	TRBJ2-7	TGTGCCAGCAGTCAGGGACACTACGAGCAGTACTTC	CASSQGHYEQYF
16	TRBV2	TRBD2	TRBJ2-1	TGTGCCAGCACTTTGCAAGCGGGGGGGTCCTACAATGAGCAGTTCTTC	CASTLQAGGSYNEQFF
17	TRBV18	TRBD2	TRBJ2-2	TGTGCCAGCTCACCAACTAGCGGGGGGCAGAACACCGGGGAGCTGTTTTTT	CASSPTSGGQNTGELFF
14	TRBV2	TRBD2	TRBJ2-5	TGTGCCAGCAGTGGGGGACTAGCAATTGGGACCCAGTACTTC	CASSGGLAIGTQYF
15	TRBV19	TRBD1	TRBJ2-3	TGTGCCAGTAGTATGTGGACAGGGCCCACAGATACGCAGTATTTT	CASSMWTGPTDTQYF
15	TRBV9	NA	TRBJ1-4	TGTGCCAGCAGCGTAGGGGCAACATCAGGTGAAAAACTGTTTTTT	CASSVGATSGEKLFF